This T cell receptor (beta chain) appears in the sequencing data of a study of liver allograft versus peripheral blood T cells. Study as a whole: Transplanted-liver and recipient peripheral blood T cell receptor repertoires were compared. Notes on the study in general: Liver allografts reportedly held T cell receptor repertoires unlike those in peripheral blood.

Each CDR3 protein gets one entry after TCRdb re-called the reads with MiXCR. The table records approximately 16,000 distinct CDR3 sequences, approximately 20% of them present only once. This clonotype has a count of ten or more. The antigen remains undetermined. This CDR3 region has 13 residues. Germline V gene lookup returns CDR1 KGHSH and CDR2 LQKENI. The V end was cut by 3 bases, the J end by 9 bases, with 14 bases between. This receptor was obtained from a human patient who had a liver transplant. Part of the T cell pool may stem from the graft donor. V is TRBV18 and J is TRBJ1-1; D perhaps matches TRBD1 (6 bases). CDR3 amino acids: CASSPETGTKAFF. The DNA of the CDR3 is TGTGCCAGCTCACCGGAAACCGGGACAAAAGCTTTCTTT. Filled out from reference TRBV18 and TRBJ1-1, the complete variable domain reads NAGVMQNPRHLVRRRGQEARLRCSPMKGHSHVYWYRQLPEEGLKFMVYLQKENIIDESGMPKERFSAEFPKEGPSILRIQQVVRGDSAAYFCASSPETGTKAFFGQGTRLTVV.